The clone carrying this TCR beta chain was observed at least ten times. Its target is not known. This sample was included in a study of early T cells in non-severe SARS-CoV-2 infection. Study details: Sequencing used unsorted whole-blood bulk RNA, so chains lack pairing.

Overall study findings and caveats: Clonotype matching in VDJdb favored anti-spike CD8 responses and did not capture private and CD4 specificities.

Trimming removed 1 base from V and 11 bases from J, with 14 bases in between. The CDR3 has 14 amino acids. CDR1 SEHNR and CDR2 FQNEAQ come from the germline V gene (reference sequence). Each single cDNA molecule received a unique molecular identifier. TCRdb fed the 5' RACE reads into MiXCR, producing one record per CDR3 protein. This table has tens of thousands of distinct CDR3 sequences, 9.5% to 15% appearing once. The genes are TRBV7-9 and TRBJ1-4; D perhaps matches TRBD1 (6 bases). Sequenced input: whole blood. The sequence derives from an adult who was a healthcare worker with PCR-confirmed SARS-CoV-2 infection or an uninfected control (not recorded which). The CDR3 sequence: CASSLGGNREKLFF. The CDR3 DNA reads TGTGCCAGCAGCTTAGGCGGAAACAGGGAGAAACTGTTTTTT. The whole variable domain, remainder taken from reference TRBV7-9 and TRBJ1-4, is DTGVSQNPRHKITKRGQNVTFRCDPISEHNRLYWYRQTLGQGPEFLTYFQNEAQLEKSRLLSDRFSAERPKGSFSTLEIQRTEQGDSAMYLCASSLGGNREKLFFGSGTQLSVL.